These T cell receptor beta chains were read from a single sample in a study of blood T cell repertoires in COVID-19. TCRdb keeps only in-frame clones here, not all; method: immunoSEQ multiplex PCR. The table shows more than 200,000 clones, with approximately 79% occurring only once. Material for sequencing was peripheral blood. The receptors come from a woman older than 75 with active or convalescent COVID-19. Both conserved end residues are part of each CDR3. The D gene is left open where the match is weak. Clone sizes are given selectively: once, few, many, or a class where the clone is expanded.

TRBV10-3	TRBJ2-1	NA	18	NA	TGTGCCATCAGTGAGTCCGGGCGTTCCGCGGGGCTCTACAATGAGCAGTTCTTC	CAISESGRSAGLYNEQFF
TRBV28	TRBJ1-3	NA	18	NA	TGTGCCAGCAGTCTCTTAATCATGGACAGATACTCTGGAAACACCATATATTTT	CASSLLIMDRYSGNTIYF
TRBV30	TRBJ1-2	NA	15	NA	TGTGCCTGGAGTGGAACCCGGGACACCAACTATGGCTACACCTTC	CAWSGTRDTNYGYTF
TRBV2	TRBJ1-1	few	14	TRBD1	TGTGCCAGCAGTGCCTTAACAGGGGGATCCGAAGCTTTCTTT	CASSALTGGSEAFF
TRBV2	TRBJ1-5	NA	13	TRBD1	TGTGCCAGCGGGCAGGGGGACCGCCAGCCCCAGCATTTT	CASGQGDRQPQHF
TRBV10-1	TRBJ2-2	NA	19	NA	TGCGCCAGCAGTGAGTCTGGGGGCCGGGACGCCGCGAACACCGGGGAGCTGTTTTTT	CASSESGGRDAANTGELFF
TRBV20-1	TRBJ1-2	NA	11	TRBD1	TGCAGTGCTAGAAAGGGGGCCGGCTACACCTTC	CSARKGAGYTF
TRBV5-5	TRBJ2-7	few	17	TRBD2	TGTGCCAGCAGCTTGGTTTTCGTAGCGGGGGGGTCCTACGAGCAGTACTTC	CASSLVFVAGGSYEQYF
TRBV18	TRBJ1-5	NA	13	NA	TGTGCCAGCTCACCCACTGGCAATCAGCCCCAGCATTTT	CASSPTGNQPQHF
TRBV5-5	TRBJ1-2	once	15	NA	TGTGCCAGCAGCTTGGATCCAGGGTCTAACTATGGCTACACCTTC	CASSLDPGSNYGYTF
TRBV20-1	TRBJ1-2	NA	14	NA	TGCAGTGCTAGTCCCACAGGTGCTAACTATGGCTACACCTTC	CSASPTGANYGYTF
TRBV12-3/TRBV12-4	TRBJ1-1	NA	11	NA	TGTGCCAGCAGCCCGAGAAATGAAGCTTTCTTT	CASSPRNEAFF
TRBV28	TRBJ2-2	few	15	TRBD2	TGTGCCAGCAGGCCAACTAGCGGGAGTACCGGGGAGCTGTTTTTT	CASRPTSGSTGELFF
TRBV5-1	TRBJ2-4	NA	14	TRBD1	TGCGCCAGCAGCTTGGGACAGGGAGCCTACATTCAGTACTTC	CASSLGQGAYIQYF
TRBV25-1	TRBJ1-1	NA	17	TRBD1	TGTGCCAGCAGTGATGGGACAGGGGGACCTTTGAACACTGAAGCTTTCTTT	CASSDGTGGPLNTEAFF
TRBV6-6	TRBJ1-4	NA	14	NA	TGTGCCAGCAGACAGGGACCCGGCAGTGAAAAACTGTTTTTT	CASRQGPGSEKLFF
TRBV3-1/TRBV3-2	TRBJ1-1	NA	17	TRBD1	TGTGCCAGCAGCCAAGCCGGGACAGGCTTGAGTCGCACTGAAGCTTTCTTT	CASSQAGTGLSRTEAFF
TRBV3-1/TRBV3-2	TRBJ1-1	NA	14	NA	TGTGCCAGCAGCCAAGATTGGGGGGACACTGAAGCTTTCTTT	CASSQDWGDTEAFF
TRBV30	TRBJ2-1	NA	14	TRBD2	TGTGCCTGGGGGACTAGCGGGAGCTACAATGAGCAGTTCTTC	CAWGTSGSYNEQFF
TRBV5-1	TRBJ1-1	NA	14	TRBD1	TGCGCCAGCAGCACTACAGGGGAGAACACTGAAGCTTTCTTT	CASSTTGENTEAFF
TRBV13	TRBJ1-1	NA	14	NA	TGTGCCAGCAGGGCTCCCGGGGTTCGGGCTGAAGCTTTCTTT	CASRAPGVRAEAFF
TRBV6-4	TRBJ2-3	few	15	TRBD1	TGTGCCAGCAGCGAAGCCAGACAGGGTGCAGATACGCAGTATTTT	CASSEARQGADTQYF
TRBV19	TRBJ1-1	NA	15	TRBD1	TGTGCCAGTAGCCAGAGGGACAGGGAAGGCACTGAAGCTTTCTTT	CASSQRDREGTEAFF
TRBV27	TRBJ2-3	NA	13	NA	TGTGCCAGCAGTTTATCGAGGGCTGATACGCAGTATTTT	CASSLSRADTQYF
TRBV18	TRBJ2-1	NA	15	TRBD1	TGTGCCAGCTCACCATCGGGACAGGGGTACAATGAGCAGTTCTTC	CASSPSGQGYNEQFF
TRBV7-9	TRBJ1-4	NA	17	NA	TGTGCCAGCAGCTTAGCGCCGACGGGACACCTTAATGAAAAACTGTTTTTT	CASSLAPTGHLNEKLFF
TRBV27	TRBJ1-2	NA	15	TRBD1	TGTGCCAGCAGTTCCGGACAGGGGGCAAGAAGGGGCTACACCTTC	CASSSGQGARRGYTF
TRBV10-3	TRBJ2-7	NA	13	TRBD1	TGTGCCATCACTCCAGACAGGGCGGCCGAGCAGTACTTC	CAITPDRAAEQYF
TRBV5-1	TRBJ1-5	NA	15	TRBD1	TGCGCCAGCAGCTTAACGGGACAGGGGGATCAGCCCCAGCATTTT	CASSLTGQGDQPQHF
TRBV5-1	TRBJ1-2	few	14	TRBD1	TGCGCCAGCAGCGTGGACAGGGTTGCCTATGGCTACACCTTC	CASSVDRVAYGYTF
TRBV5-1	TRBJ2-5	NA	14	TRBD2	TGCGCCAGCAGTGCGGCGGGAGTGGGAGAGACCCAGTACTTC	CASSAAGVGETQYF
TRBV18	TRBJ1-5	few	16	TRBD1	TGTGCCAGCTCACCGGCGGGACAGGGTCTAGATCAGCCCCAGCATTTT	CASSPAGQGLDQPQHF
TRBV3-1/TRBV3-2	TRBJ2-1	once	15	TRBD2	TGTGCCAGCAGCCAAGATTCGGGAGGGAAGAATGAGCAGTTCTTC	CASSQDSGGKNEQFF
TRBV30	TRBJ1-6	NA	12	NA	TGTGCCTGGAGTCCTTATAATTCACCCCTCCACTTT	CAWSPYNSPLHF
TRBV5-1	TRBJ2-7	NA	12	NA	TGCGCCAGCAGCTTGGCCGGAGGGGAGCAGTACTTC	CASSLAGGEQYF
TRBV2	TRBJ2-7	few	15	TRBD1	TGTGCCAGCAGTTCGGGACAGGGGAACTCCTACGAGCAGTACTTC	CASSSGQGNSYEQYF
TRBV6-5	TRBJ1-2	few	14	TRBD1	TGTGCCAGCACCATAAATCGACAGGGGGAGGGCTACACCTTC	CASTINRQGEGYTF
TRBV11-3	TRBJ1-1	NA	19	TRBD1	TGTGCCAGCAGCTTCGGGAAGCGAAGGAGGGGGCGACCCCTCACTGAAGCTTTCTTT	CASSFGKRRRGRPLTEAFF
TRBV28	TRBJ1-1	NA	15	TRBD1	TGTGCCAGCAGTCTACGGACAGGGGGGAACACTGAAGCTTTCTTT	CASSLRTGGNTEAFF
TRBV11-2	TRBJ2-2	NA	15	NA	TGTGCCAGCAGCTTAGCTCCCGGGGGCACCGGGGAGCTGTTTTTT	CASSLAPGGTGELFF
TRBV23-1	TRBJ1-1	once	13	NA	TGCGCCAACTGGACACGACCAAACACTGAAGCTTTCTTT	CANWTRPNTEAFF
TRBV5-1	TRBJ1-5	once	15	TRBD1	TGCGCCAGCAGGCCCGGGACAGGGGGAAATCAGCCCCAGCATTTT	CASRPGTGGNQPQHF
TRBV6-5	TRBJ2-4	NA	15	TRBD1	TGTGCCAGCCTTTCAGGGGGTGGGGGCCAAAACATTCAGTACTTC	CASLSGGGGQNIQYF
TRBV14	TRBJ2-7	NA	16	TRBD1	TGTGCCAGCAGCCAGACCCCGGGACAGTCGTCCTACGAGCAGTACTTC	CASSQTPGQSSYEQYF
TRBV11-2	TRBJ2-1	NA	16	TRBD2	TGTGCCAGCAGCCCCGGGACTAGCGGGAGGGCCAAAGAGCAGTTCTTC	CASSPGTSGRAKEQFF
TRBV5-1	TRBJ1-2	NA	13	NA	TGCGCCAGCAGCTTGGGGTCAGGGGTGCGGTACACCTTC	CASSLGSGVRYTF
TRBV2	TRBJ2-7	NA	12	NA	TGTGCCAGCAGAGAGGATACCTACGAGCAGTACTTC	CASREDTYEQYF
TRBV6-6	TRBJ2-5	NA	15	TRBD1	TGTGCCAGCAGTTACATCACAGGGGTACAAGAGACCCAGTACTTC	CASSYITGVQETQYF
TRBV10-1	TRBJ2-7	NA	13	TRBD1	TGCGCCAGCAAAGGACAGGGGGCGAACGAGCAGTACTTC	CASKGQGANEQYF
TRBV27	TRBJ2-1	NA	14	NA	TGTGCCAGCAGTTTAGGAAGGGTAAGGGGTGAGCAGTTCTTC	CASSLGRVRGEQFF
TRBV5-1	TRBJ2-5	few	16	TRBD2	TGCGCCAGCAGCTTGCTTTTAGCGGGAGGCGTGGAGACCCAGTACTTC	CASSLLLAGGVETQYF
TRBV5-1	TRBJ2-2	NA	14	TRBD2	TGCGCCAGCAGCTCCCGGGGGGGCACCGGGGAGCTGTTTTTT	CASSSRGGTGELFF
TRBV28	TRBJ1-1	NA	14	TRBD1	TGTGCCAGCAGTGTGACAGGGGGGAACACTGAAGCTTTCTTT	CASSVTGGNTEAFF